This TCR beta chain was found in a study of blood T cell repertoires in COVID-19. J lost 1 base, V lost 3 bases, and 3 bases had no gene match. The CDR3 spans 14 residues. CDR1 and CDR2 (germline): DFQATT, SNEGSKA (reference sequence). Here immunoSEQ multiplex PCR was the method, and the copy in TCRdb shows in-frame clones only, minus some. The table includes more than 100,000 clones, 89% detected once. The chain carries TRBV20-1 and TRBJ2-5, with 9 bases aligning to TRBD1. Material for sequencing was peripheral blood. This clonotype was obtained from an elderly woman in a cohort sampled during active COVID-19. The CDR3 nucleotides are TGCAGTGCTAGTGGGACAGGGCCCCAAGAGACCCAGTACTTC. This gives the protein CSASGTGPQETQYF.